This T cell receptor (beta chain) was found in a study of CD8+CD57+ T cells in acquired aplastic anemia. Patients who underwent sequencing had shown CD8+CD57+ cell expansion by flow cytometry. Genomic DNA was employed as the template in profiling TCR beta VDJ and CDR3. TCRdb redid the calling of the reads with MiXCR, one entry per CDR3 protein. The sample yields some 160,000 distinct CDR3 sequences, around 52% seen once. The CDR3 covers 14 residues. The V gene's germline CDR1 is SGHRS and CDR2 YFSETQ. V was trimmed by 4 bases and J by 7 bases, leaving 17 bases between them. The sequence was collected from a human donor with aplastic anemia. Sequenced input: sorted CD4+, CD8+, or CD8+CD57+ T cells (not recorded which) from PBMCs. The chain uses TRBV5-1 and TRBJ1-2; D is possibly TRBD1 (5 bases). The chain's CDR3 is CASSPSVGVGGYTF. CDR3 nucleotides: TGCGCCAGCAGCCCGTCAGTGGGGGTTGGTGGCTACACCTTC.